This TCR beta chain came from a study of prognosis after radiotherapy for stage I lung cancer. The V and J ends lost 4 bases and 3 bases, in that order; junction bases with no gene match: 5. This CDR3 spans 14 amino acids. The germline CDR1 and CDR2 sequences are PRHDT and FYEKMQ (reference sequence). A note on this clonotype: The antigen remains undetermined.

Peripheral venous blood was drawn in six-milliliter volumes, with a draw taken at each of two separate time points. Study observations and caveats: Patients who developed distant metastases had lower Shannon entropy after stereotactic body radiation therapy. It was reported that patients with metastases and those without them differed in TRBV and TRBJ gene usage.

TCR beta CDR3 was amplified from genomic DNA by two-round multiplex PCR. For every TRBV and TRBJ gene, a specific primer was used in first-round PCR. There were universal primers used in the second PCR round. Using its own MiXCR run on the multiplex PCR reads, TCRdb lists one record per CDR3 protein. The sample contains about 8,500 distinct CDR3 sequences, 60% to 65% of which appear only once. The material was PBMCs, obtained before or after stereotactic body radiation therapy (not recorded which). The rearrangement links TRBV13 to TRBJ2-7; 8 nucleotides align to TRBD2. The receptor's source is a donor aged 50 or older with non-small cell lung cancer. In DNA form, the CDR3 reads TGTGCCAGCAGCTCGCGGGAGGCCGGCTACGAGCAGTACTTC. It specifies CASSSREAGYEQYF.